What follows are 10 T cell receptor beta chains derived from one specimen sequenced in a study of blood T cell repertoires in COVID-19 (dated by TCRdb to about 2020). Libraries came from the immunoSEQ multiplex PCR assay. Here the immuneACCESS table is served through TCRdb, limited to in-frame sequences with V and J called. Missing clones are a known gap in these copies; in checked studies unresolved V genes cover under half, and the rest lacks a known reason. The sample table holds approximately 70,000 clones, of which 79% were seen once. The ten largest clones represent about 25% of the sample. Sequenced material: peripheral blood. Source of these receptors: a man in his fifties or sixties with active or convalescent COVID-19.

This chain connects TRBV4-2 to TRBJ1-1; D unresolved. V was shortened by 1 base and J by 11 bases, with 17 bases between the two germline ends. Looked up from germline, CDR1 is LGHNA and CDR2 is YNFKEQ. The CDR3 has 14 residues. For the CDR3, the DNA is TGTGCCAGCAGCCAAGGTATGTCGGGGAGAGATGCTTTCTTT. It encodes CASSQGMSGRDAFF.

This chain links TRBV27 with TRBJ2-1; D is possibly TRBD2 (6 bases). The V end lost 0 bases, the J end lost 7 bases, and 7 bases lay between the germline ends. The CDR3 runs 13 residues. Germline V gene data show CDR1 as MNHEY and CDR2 as SMNVEV (reference sequence). CDR3 in DNA: TGTGCCAGCAGTTTATCAGGAGGGAATGAGCAGTTCTTC. As protein: CASSLSGGNEQFF.

V is TRBV11-2 and J is TRBJ2-5, with a possible D match to TRBD1 (5 bases). V lost 5 bases and J lost 5, with 18 bases in between. This CDR3 spans 15 amino acids. Per the germline V gene, CDR1 is SGHAT and CDR2 is FQNNGV. The CDR3 here is CASSLGAGKGETQYF. Here the CDR3 DNA reads TGTGCCAGCAGCCTAGGAGCAGGGAAAGGGGAGACCCAGTACTTC.

The chain recombines TRBV7-2 with TRBJ2-4; 7 bases line up with TRBD1. The V and J ends lost 5 bases and 8 bases, in that order; junction bases with no gene match: 3. This CDR3 spans 12 amino acids. Germline V gene data show CDR1 as SGHTA and CDR2 as FQGNSA. Here the CDR3 reads CASSPQGHIQYF. As DNA, the CDR3 is TGTGCCAGCAGCCCACAGGGGCACATTCAGTACTTC.

This chain connects TRBV7-8 to TRBJ2-1; D is unresolved. From germline, CDR1 is SGHVS and CDR2 FQNEAQ. The V gene lost 5 bases and the J gene lost 6 bases, with 11 bases spanning the gap. The CDR3 totals 13 residues. The CDR3 loop is CASSRFQVNEQFF. The CDR3 bases are TGTGCCAGCAGCCGATTCCAGGTCAATGAGCAGTTCTTC.

This sequence joins TRBV1 and TRBJ1-2; the D call in the table, TRBD1, was not verified against the DNA. TRBV1 is recorded as a pseudogene. This CDR3 region has 17 residues. The CDR3 nucleotides read TGCACCAGCAGCCAAGGGGACAGGGGACCCCTTACCTATGGCTACACCTTC. This sequence encodes CTSSQGDRGPLTYGYTF.

The J gene is TRBJ2-5, the V gene TRBV29-1; D not resolved. V lost 6 bases, J lost 0 bases, and 14 bases lay in between. Germline CDR1 SQVTM, CDR2 ANQGSEA. CDR3 length: 14 residues. CDR3 DNA: TGCAGCGTAGCGACCCGGCGGAACCAAGAGACCCAGTACTTC. Amino acid sequence: CSVATRRNQETQYF.

V and J are TRBV30 and TRBJ2-7, with 9 nucleotides matching TRBD2. The CDR3 totals 15 residues. Germline values: CDR1 GTSNPN, CDR2 SVGIG (reference sequence). The ends lost 1 base at V and 7 bases at J; junction bases unmatched: 11. The CDR3 coding sequence is TGTGCCTGGAGTGGCGTAAGTGGGACTAGCAGGGAGCAGTACTTC. Translation gives CAWSGVSGTSREQYF.

The rearrangement uses TRBV12-3 or TRBV12-4 and TRBJ1-1, with 7 positions matching TRBD1. This CDR3 contains 13 residues. Trimming at V came to 6 bases and at J to 3 bases, leaving 4 bases not matched to a gene. The CDR3 DNA reads as TGTGCCAGCAGCAGGGGGTGGGACACTGAAGCTTTCTTT. It codes for CASSRGWDTEAFF.

The chain links TRBV9 to TRBJ2-2; 9 positions match TRBD2. Germline V gene sequence: CDR1 SGDLS, CDR2 YYNGEE. V was pared by 4 bases and J by 7 bases, with 8 bases of the junction left unmatched. The CDR3 totals 15 residues. CDR3 loop: CASSSLAGKDGELFF. The CDR3 DNA follows: TGTGCCAGCAGCTCACTAGCGGGTAAAGACGGGGAGCTGTTTTTT.